The source of this TCR beta chain is a study of T-cell memory formation after mild COVID-19. Study-wide results and limits: Contracting CD4+ clones sat mainly in CM and EM; CD8+ in EMRA. Specificity for SARS-CoV-2 was not confirmed among the second-wave clones peaking on day 37. Clones that got smaller from day 15 to 85 had even CD4/CD8, while clones growing later tipped toward CD4+.

Constant-segment primers were used for 5'RACE, and the resulting TCR alpha and TCR beta cDNA libraries carried sample barcodes and UMIs. From the 5' RACE reads, TCRdb called clonotypes with MiXCR, one entry per CDR3 protein. This sample yields fewer than 650,000 distinct CDR3 sequences, of which less than 25% are seen a single time; about 8.2% belongs to the top ten. Remarks on this clonotype: Its target is unknown.

V lost 6 bases and J 2 bases, leaving 9 bases between the germline ends. Germline V gene lookup returns CDR1 KGHDR and CDR2 SFDVKD. The CDR3 runs to 13 residues. The genes are TRBV24-1 and TRBJ2-5, with D hard to call. The sequencing sample was made of PBMCs or a T cell subset sorted from them (not recorded which). The source of this sequence is an adult woman who had mild COVID-19 (a few samples of this study predate the infection). Cell type and time point are not known. The CDR3 DNA sequence: TGTGCCACCAGTTACGGGTTACAAGAGACCCAGTACTTC. Residues: CATSYGLQETQYF.